A selection of T cell receptor beta chains follows, all from one sample in a study of cytomegalovirus exposure and HLA in healthy donors. Measured with immunoSEQ multiplex PCR; TCRdb has only the in-frame clones, and not every one. The repertoire consists of some 77,000 clones, with about 80% occurring once and the leading ten covering roughly 32%. The sequenced material came from PBMCs. These receptors all stem from a man in his fifties in good health and CMV-seropositive. The CDR3 runs from the conserved cysteine through the conserved F or W. D genes are given only for firm matches. Not every row has a clone size; where given, it reads once, few, many or a size class.

>-|TRBJ1-4|TRBD1|TRBV6-5
TGTGCCAGCACCCGGACAGGGGACGAAAAACTGTTTTTT
CASTRTGDEKLFF
>-|TRBJ2-7|-|TRBV27
TGTGCCAGCAGCGCCGGACTAGGGGGTATTTCCGAGCAGTACTTC
CASSAGLGGISEQYF
>-|TRBJ2-7|TRBD2|TRBV6-6
TGTGCCAGCAGTCCGCCGGGGGGCGAGCAGTACTTC
CASSPPGGEQYF
>-|TRBJ2-1|TRBD2|TRBV9
TGTGCCAGCAGCCCCCGACTAGCGGGGGATGAGCAGTTCTTC
CASSPRLAGDEQFF
>-|TRBJ2-5|TRBD2|TRBV12-5
TGTGCTAGTGGTTTGGTAGGTGGTAGCGGGAGTGGAGAGACCCAGTACTTC
CASGLVGGSGSGETQYF
>-|TRBJ1-4|-|TRBV19
TGTGCCAGTACCGCAGACTCGGGGGGGGCAGAAAAACTGTTTTTT
CASTADSGGAEKLFF
>-|TRBJ2-1|TRBD2|TRBV7-9
TGTGCCAGCAGCTTAGTCGCGGGAGGCTCCTACAATGAGCAGTTCTTC
CASSLVAGGSYNEQFF
>once|TRBJ1-2|-|TRBV7-2
TGTGCCAGCAGCGAAAGGACACGGTTGAATGGCTACACCTTC
CASSERTRLNGYTF
>-|TRBJ2-5|TRBD1|TRBV7-9
TGTGCCAGCAGCCTGCTCGGGACAGCCAACCAAGAGACCCAGTACTTC
CASSLLGTANQETQYF
>-|TRBJ1-2|-|TRBV5-5
TGTGCCAGCAGCTTGGGTGGAGACCGCAACTATGGCTACACCTTC
CASSLGGDRNYGYTF
>-|TRBJ2-1|-|TRBV5-8
TGTGCCAGCAGCTTGTGGTTAAGCGATAGCTCCTACAATGAGCAGTTCTTC
CASSLWLSDSSYNEQFF
>-|TRBJ2-7|TRBD1|TRBV7-9
TGTGCCAGCAGTCCGACAGGGCCTCAGGAGCAGTACTTC
CASSPTGPQEQYF
>-|TRBJ1-4|-|TRBV4-1
TGCGCCAGCGCCCGGGGAGGGGATGAAAAACTGTTTTTT
CASARGGDEKLFF
>-|TRBJ2-3|TRBD2|TRBV12-5
TGTGCTAGTGGCCTCGGACTAGCGGGGAGCACAGATACGCAGTATTTT
CASGLGLAGSTDTQYF
>-|TRBJ2-7|TRBD2|TRBV18
TGTGCCAGCTCACCATCCTCTAGCGGGAGGTTTCAGTACTTC
CASSPSSSGRFQYF
>-|TRBJ2-7|-|TRBV2
TGTGCCAGCAGTGCACTAGACAACTCCTACGAGCAGTACTTC
CASSALDNSYEQYF
>-|TRBJ2-1|TRBD2|TRBV10-3
TGTGCCATCACTGGGACTAGCGGGGTCGGCGAGCAGTTCTTC
CAITGTSGVGEQFF
>-|TRBJ2-1|TRBD2|TRBV11-1
TGTGCCAGCAGCCGGGGACTAGCGGGACCCGAAGTTAACAATGAGCAGTTCTTC
CASSRGLAGPEVNNEQFF
>few|TRBJ1-1|-|TRBV27
TGTGCCAGCAGTCCAGGGGCCGACATGAACACTGAAGCTTTCTTT
CASSPGADMNTEAFF
>-|TRBJ2-5|-|TRBV11-2
TGTGCCAGCAGCCCACCGGGATCTGGGACCCAGTACTTC
CASSPPGSGTQYF
>-|TRBJ2-7|-|TRBV19
TGTGCCAGTAGTAGGACTGATGGCACCTACGAGCAGTACTTC
CASSRTDGTYEQYF
>once|TRBJ1-2|-|TRBV19
TGTGCCAGTAGTGCGGGGCCGGCAGGGACGGGTGGCTACACCTTC
CASSAGPAGTGGYTF
>-|TRBJ1-4|-|TRBV15
TGTGCCACCAGCGCACGGACAGTAACTAATGAAAAACTGTTTTTT
CATSARTVTNEKLFF
>once|TRBJ2-1|TRBD1|TRBV30
TGTGCCTGGAGTGGACAGGGGTACAATGAGCAGTTCTTC
CAWSGQGYNEQFF
>-|TRBJ2-3|TRBD1|TRBV11-1
TGTGCCAGCAGGTTCGGGACAGGGGGCTTCATGGATACGCAGTATTTT
CASRFGTGGFMDTQYF
>-|TRBJ1-4|TRBD1|TRBV5-1
TGCGCCAGCAGCCCGACAGGGGGCGGCGAAAAACTGTTTTTT
CASSPTGGGEKLFF
>few|TRBJ2-5|TRBD1|TRBV19
TGTGCCAGTAGTAGAGGGGACAGGAGTTACCAAGAGACCCAGTACTTC
CASSRGDRSYQETQYF
>few|TRBJ2-7|-|TRBV2
TGTGCCAGCGGGGGGAGTCGGTATGAGCAGTACTTC
CASGGSRYEQYF
>-|TRBJ2-5|TRBD1|TRBV5-8
TGTGCCAGCAAAGTGGACAGGGGGCGGGAGACCCAGTACTTC
CASKVDRGRETQYF
>-|TRBJ2-7|TRBD2|TRBV4-2
TGTGCCAGCAGCCAATTTCTAGCGGGAGGGCCCGACGAGCAGTACTTC
CASSQFLAGGPDEQYF
>-|TRBJ1-4|TRBD1|TRBV19
TGTGCCAGTAGTATTCCGGGACAGGGAGTTCGAAAACTGTTTTTT
CASSIPGQGVRKLFF
>-|TRBJ1-1|-|TRBV30
TGTGCCTGGAGTTTACAGGGCCCTGAAGCTTTCTTT
CAWSLQGPEAFF
>-|TRBJ2-3|-|TRBV7-6
TGTGCCAGCAGCTTAGGGACAGTCGGGAAGTATTTT
CASSLGTVGKYF
>-|TRBJ1-2|-|TRBV27
TGTGCCAGCAGTTCGGGACAAACTACAGGGTGGGGCTACACCTTC
CASSSGQTTGWGYTF
>few|TRBJ1-5|-|TRBV19
TGTGCCAGTCTCCTGAGGGTTGATAGCAATCAGCCCCAGCATTTT
CASLLRVDSNQPQHF
>-|TRBJ2-7|TRBD2|TRBV4-2
TGTGCCAGCAGCCTCGGCGGAGCGGGAGGAGTGAGAGAGCAGTACTTC
CASSLGGAGGVREQYF
>-|TRBJ1-3|-|TRBV10-3
TGTGCCGTTTCCGGGACAAGCTTCTCTGGAAACACCATATATTTT
CAVSGTSFSGNTIYF
>once|TRBJ2-5|-|TRBV5-1
TGCGCCAGCATGACCCAAGGGGCACCAAGGGAGACCCAGTACTTC
CASMTQGAPRETQYF
>-|TRBJ2-7|-|TRBV6-5
TGTGCCAGCAGTTACGTGACAGGATCGGCGACCTACGAGCAGTACTTC
CASSYVTGSATYEQYF
>-|TRBJ2-7|-|TRBV6-5
TGTGCCAGCAGTTTTTGGGGGCAGGGAAGGGAGCAGTACTTC
CASSFWGQGREQYF
>-|TRBJ2-1|TRBD1|TRBV5-1
TGCGCCAGCAGCCAAGACAGGGGTTCCTACAATGAGCAGTTCTTC
CASSQDRGSYNEQFF
>-|TRBJ1-5|-|TRBV5-1
TGCGCCAGCAACTTGAGAGAGTCCAAGCAGCCCCAGCATTTT
CASNLRESKQPQHF
>-|TRBJ2-1|TRBD2|TRBV5-1
TGCGCCAGCAGCTTGGCCGGACTAGCGGGAGCAAATGAGCAGTTCTTC
CASSLAGLAGANEQFF
>-|TRBJ2-2|TRBD2|TRBV5-4
TGTGCCAGCAGCCCGAGGACTAGCGGGACCGGGGAGCTGTTTTTT
CASSPRTSGTGELFF
>-|TRBJ1-2|-|TRBV27
TGTGCCAGCAGTTTTAGGGGAATCTATGGCTACACCTTC
CASSFRGIYGYTF
>-|TRBJ2-5|TRBD2|TRBV5-8
TGTGCCAGCAGCCCCGGGACTAGCGGGAGCCCCTTGGAGACCCAGTACTTC
CASSPGTSGSPLETQYF
>few|TRBJ2-7|TRBD2|TRBV11-2
TGTGCCAGCAGCTTAGACAGCGGACTAGCGAGACCCTACGAGCAGTACTTC
CASSLDSGLARPYEQYF
>-|TRBJ2-5|TRBD2|TRBV30
TGTGCCTGGAGTGTAGCGGGAGATGGTGGAGAGACCCAGTACTTC
CAWSVAGDGGETQYF